This section outlines one T cell receptor beta chain sequence together with its context. Its antigen remains unknown. This sample was included in a study of T cell responses to AZD1222 COVID-19 vaccine. Study-level points and caveats: Vaccine-related CD4 TCRs covered spike, predominating at 160-218 and 743-854. In all cases, repertoires were sampled only after the peak T cell response.

Clones were sequenced by immunoSEQ multiplex PCR, and TCRdb holds only the in-frame ones, with some missing. The top ten clones hold about 9.4% of a sample with 95,000 to 100,000 clones, more than 70% of them seen once. Sequenced here: peripheral blood, sampled 28 days after the second AZD1222 dose. The TCR sequence derives from an adult who received the AZD1222 COVID-19 vaccine.

The CDR3 DNA reads as TGTGCCAGCAGCCCCCGACTTGGGGGTGAGCAGTTCTTC. It codes for CASSPRLGGEQFF. The rearrangement links TRBV3-1 (or the pseudogene TRBV3-2) to TRBJ2-1, with D possibly called TRBD1 or TRBD2 (5 bases each). The length of the CDR3 is 13 residues. Germline V lookup: CDR1 LGHDT, CDR2 YNNKEL (reference sequence). Deletions cut 4 bases from V and 9 bases from J, with 13 bases between.